The 20 T cell receptor beta chains reported below all come from one sample, sequenced in a study of shared clonotypes between healthy human individuals. Method: immunoSEQ multiplex PCR; TCRdb's copy keeps in-frame clones and lacks some. The data hold a few hundred thousand clones, with roughly four fifths observed a single time. The sample was PBMCs. Every receptor here comes from a woman between 40 and 50 years old in good health. Some clones in this sample may be carry-over from other donors' samples.

This clone appeared a single time. CDR3: CATQRGLAGVEQYF. CDR3 DNA: TGTGCCACGCAAAGGGGACTAGCGGGAGTTGAGCAGTACTTC. This rearrangement joins TRBV10-3 to TRBJ2-7, with TRBD2 matching 14 bases. The CDR3 is made up of 14 amino acids. V gave up 10 bases and J gave up 7 bases; unmatched junction bases: 9. Germline V gene data show CDR1 as ENHRY and CDR2 as SYGVKD.

This rearrangement joins TRBV2 to TRBJ2-6; D gene unclear. CDR3 length: 14 amino acids. Trimming removed 5 bases from V and 4 bases from J, with 9 bases in between. Germline V gene sequence: CDR1 SNHLY, CDR2 FYNNEI. CDR3 residues: CASSLYSGANVLTF. In nucleotides, the CDR3 is TGTGCCAGCAGTCTCTATTCGGGGGCCAACGTCCTGACTTTC.

The CDR3, as DNA: TGCGCCAGCAGCTCAGGACAGGGGGCCCATGAGCAGTTCTTC. Translated, it gives CASSSGQGAHEQFF. This chain links TRBV5-1 with TRBJ2-1, with TRBD1 matching 11 bases. The CDR3 covers 14 residues. CDR1 and CDR2 (germline): SGHRS, YFSETQ. J gave up 8 bases and V 3 bases, and 4 bases lay outside the gene matches.

The rearrangement links TRBV19 to TRBJ1-4, with D tentatively TRBD1 (5 bases). V gave up 4 bases and J gave up 0 bases, with 9 bases separating them. Germline V CDR1 and CDR2: LNHDA, SQIVND (reference sequence). CDR3 size: 15 residues. This chain's CDR3 is CASSRDAPTNEKLFF. For the CDR3, the DNA is TGTGCCAGTAGTAGGGACGCTCCAACTAATGAAAAACTGTTTTTT. The full variable domain, completed using reference TRBV19 and TRBJ1-4, is DGGITQSPKYLFRKEGQNVTLSCEQNLNHDAMYWYRQDPGQGLRLIYYSQIVNDFQKGDIAEGYSVSREKKESFPLTVTSAQKNPTAFYLCASSRDAPTNEKLFFGSGTQLSVL.

J is TRBJ2-7 and V is TRBV23-1; possibly TRBD1 or TRBD2 for D (5 bases each). TRBV23-1 is reported as an ORF; its role is uncertain. The CDR3 sequence is 15 residues long. V gave up 3 bases and J gave up 2 bases, with 14 bases separating them. CDR3: CASSQGVDRAYEQYF. CDR3 in DNA: TGCGCCAGCAGTCAGGGGGTGGACCGAGCCTACGAGCAGTACTTC.

The chain combines TRBV19 with TRBJ2-7; perhaps TRBD2 as D (6 bases). Germline values: CDR1 LNHDA, CDR2 SQIVND (reference sequence). V lost 3 bases, J lost 3 bases, and 12 bases lay in between. The CDR3 has 14 residues. The CDR3 nucleotides are TGTGCCAGTAGTATCTCTAGCGTAAACTACGAGCAGTACTTC. This sequence encodes CASSISSVNYEQYF.

The gene calls are TRBV30 and TRBJ2-3; no reliable D call. The CDR3 totals 13 residues. In germline, CDR1 is GTSNPN, CDR2 SVGIG (reference sequence). The V end lost 3 bases, the J end lost 5 bases, and 12 bases lay between the germline ends. The CDR3 coding sequence is TGTGCCTGGAGCGACCTTATGGGAGATACGCAGTATTTT. Translation gives CAWSDLMGDTQYF.

This sequence joins TRBV11-1 and TRBJ2-7, with 7 bases fitting TRBD1. The germline V gene encodes CDR1 SGHAT and CDR2 FQDESV (reference sequence). The CDR3 covers 14 residues. With 4 bases clipped from V and 2 bases from J, the junction kept 5 bases outside the gene matches. CDR3: CASSSRQGTYEQYF. In DNA form, the CDR3 reads TGTGCCAGCAGCTCCAGACAGGGAACCTACGAGCAGTACTTC.

The rearrangement uses TRBV10-3 and TRBJ1-1, with D uncertain. The germline V gene has CDR1 ENHRY and CDR2 SYGVKD. Trimming removed 0 bases at V and 4 bases at J, with 15 bases between. The CDR3 sequence is 16 residues long. CDR3 DNA sequence: TGTGCCATCAGTGAGTCAATGGCCATATACCTCACTGAAGCTTTCTTT. Translating it yields CAISESMAIYLTEAFF.

This clone appeared a single time. One base away lies a much larger clone, so this may be a sequencing read error. This sample also contains other DNA sequences that code for the same CDR3. V and J are TRBV18 and TRBJ2-2, with 12 bases that match TRBD2. Germline assignment: CDR1 KGHSH and CDR2 LQKENI. The CDR3 consists of 17 residues. CDR3 protein: CASSPRRLAGAPGELFF. CDR3 nucleotides: TGTGCTAGCTCACCAAGGCGACTAGCGGGAGCTCCCGGGGAGCTGTTTTTT.

The chain couples TRBV10-3 to TRBJ2-3, with D perhaps matching TRBD2 (6 bases). The V end lost 9 bases, the J end lost 7 bases, and 11 bases lay between the germline ends. The CDR3 runs 11 residues. Germline loops: CDR1 ENHRY, CDR2 SYGVKD. The CDR3 region has the DNA TGTGCCATAGGAGGGGAGTATACGCAGTATTTT. Protein sequence: CAIGGEYTQYF.

Of note for this clone: A much larger clone lies a single base off, so this may be a read error. V gene TRBV6-1 combines with J gene TRBJ1-5, with no clear D. There are 11 residues in the CDR3. Per germline, CDR1 MNHNS and CDR2 SASEGT. CDR3 DNA sequence: TGTGCCAGCAGTGAACATCAGCCCCAGCAATTT. Its protein product is CASSEHQPQQF.

The chain uses TRBV6-5 and TRBJ2-1; 7 bases line up with TRBD2. V shed 7 bases, J shed 9 bases, and the junction held 6 bases outside the gene matches. Germline V gene data show CDR1 as MNHEY and CDR2 as SVGAGI. This CDR3 contains 12 residues. DNA for the CDR3: TGTGCCAGCACCTCGACTAGCTTTGAGCAGTTCTTC. The encoded protein is CASTSTSFEQFF.

The rearrangement joins TRBV28 to TRBJ2-7; no clear D. This CDR3 is 13 amino acids long. The germline CDR1 and CDR2 sequences are MDHEN and SYDVKM. V lost 3 bases and J 3 bases, leaving 9 bases between the germline ends. Here the CDR3 reads CASSLLTHYEQYF. CDR3 nucleotide sequence: TGTGCCAGCAGTTTGTTGACACACTACGAGCAGTACTTC.

This CDR3 is CASSVDGRGVTDTQYF. As DNA, the CDR3 is TGTGCCAGCAGCGTAGACGGGAGAGGGGTCACAGATACGCAGTATTTT. The V call is TRBV9, the J call TRBJ2-3, with a tentative D call TRBD2 (6 bases). V shed 0 bases and J shed 2 bases, with 13 bases lying between them. Germline CDR1 reads SGDLS; CDR2 reads YYNGEE. CDR3 length: 16 residues.

DNA of the CDR3: TGTGCCAGCAGATATCTCCTTGGGGCCGGGGAGCTGTTTTTT. This translates into CASRYLLGAGELFF. The rearrangement links TRBV28 to TRBJ1-3; D uncertain. The J call may be wrong; the DNA end is better matched by TRBJ2-2. The germline gives CDR1 MDHEN, CDR2 SYDVKM. This CDR3 is built from 14 residues.

The J gene is TRBJ2-4, the V gene TRBV28, with D tentatively TRBD1 (6 bases). This CDR3 spans 16 amino acids. With 6 bases removed from V and 4 bases from J, the gap between germline ends came to 19 bases. CDR1 MDHEN and CDR2 SYDVKM come from the germline V gene. Written as DNA, the CDR3 is TGTGCCAGCAGCCCTCGGAGTGGGGGCGCAAAAAACATTCAGTACTTC. This sequence encodes CASSPRSGGAKNIQYF.

This chain connects TRBV28 to TRBJ2-1, with 14 bases aligning to TRBD2. Germline lookup yields CDR1 MDHEN and CDR2 SYDVKM. The CDR3 contains 19 residues. With 3 bases clipped from V and 0 bases from J, the junction kept 7 bases outside the gene matches. CDR3 sequence reads: CASSFYAGTSGSSYNEQFF. Written as DNA, the CDR3 is TGTGCCAGCAGTTTCTATGCCGGGACTAGCGGGAGCTCCTACAATGAGCAGTTCTTC.

This rearrangement joins TRBV7-9 to TRBJ2-7; D is possibly TRBD1 (6 bases). Trimming took 0 bases from V and 4 from J, leaving 16 bases between them. Germline CDR1 SEHNR, CDR2 FQNEAQ (reference sequence). This CDR3 spans 16 amino acids. CDR3 sequence: CASSLAGARGWYEQYF. The CDR3 coding sequence is TGTGCCAGCAGCTTAGCGGGGGCCCGCGGTTGGTACGAGCAGTACTTC. The complete variable domain, with remaining parts taken from reference TRBV7-9 and TRBJ2-7, reads DTGVSQNPRHKITKRGQNVTFRCDPISEHNRLYWYRQTLGQGPEFLTYFQNEAQLEKSRLLSDRFSAERPKGSFSTLEIQRTEQGDSAMYLCASSLAGARGWYEQYFGPGTRLTVT.

The chain links TRBV28 to TRBJ1-4; D is undetermined. Germline V gene sequence: CDR1 MDHEN, CDR2 SYDVKM. The CDR3 is made up of 15 amino acids. V was trimmed by 6 bases and J by 8 bases, leaving 19 bases between them. Here the CDR3 reads CASRRLGQDSEKLFF. The CDR3 nucleotides are TGTGCCAGCAGGCGGTTGGGTCAGGACTCAGAAAAACTGTTTTTT.